Detailed here is one T cell receptor (beta chain). What it binds is not known. 60 Vbeta and 13 Jbeta primers were used in PCR. Sequenced by immunoSEQ multiplex PCR; TCRdb stores in-frame clones only, minus some. The table has approximately 150,000 clones, 68% seen once. The CDR3 totals 18 residues. In germline, CDR1 is LGHNA, CDR2 YNFKEQ. The data were taken from a study of cytomegalovirus exposure and HLA in healthy donors. Study observations and caveats: Follow-up analysis later connected one missense variant in DCLRE1C with trimming of TCR beta V- and J-genes. TCR beta chains numbering more than 150 were designated cytomegalovirus-associated. Diagnosis of cytomegalovirus status made by the classifier reportedly showed high specificity and sensitivity.

The chain links TRBV4-2 to TRBJ2-5; the match to TRBD2 covers 10 bases. The DNA end favors TRBJ2-7, so the J call may be wrong. The receptor comes from a man under 40 in good health and CMV-seropositive. Material for sequencing was PBMCs. The CDR3 coding sequence is TGTGCCAGCAGCCAATTGACCCCCTCCGGGACTAGCGCCTACGAGCAGTACTTC. It codes for CASSQLTPSGTSAYEQYF.